This T cell receptor beta chain was sequenced in a study of molecular identifiers for immune sequencing clone quantification (dated by TCRdb to between 2018 and 2020). Regarding the study in general: In a replicate experiment, RNA from around 20,000 or 100,000 naive CD8 T cells was split into five aliquots, four of which were sequenced. This methods study used CD8 T cells to benchmark TCR RNA copy counting and molecular-identifier clustering-based TCR repertoire sequencing (MIDCIRS). Points the paper makes about the study in general: In CMV-specific effector cells, clones with more than 20 RNA copies contained over 99% of molecules, whereas in naive cells such clones contained under 1% of molecules. Even against a background of 800,000 to 1,000,000 naive CD8 T cells, spiked-in Jurkat TCR RNA amounting to a single cell's worth was reported to be detectable. Modeling gave around 3 recovered TCR RNA copies per cell versus roughly 10 by digital PCR, implying approximately 30% capture efficiency. Without barcode sub-clustering, chimeric consensus sequences inflated TCR diversity; chimeras reached as high as 47%. Spiked-in Jurkat TCR RNA (approximately 10 copies' worth), which is not part of the donor repertoire, was contained in the naive libraries. Highly expanded clone sizes could be underestimated because identical TCR molecules may share a barcode.

This clonotype has only one observation. What antigen it recognizes has not been identified. The junction shows a germline mismatch at one end, possibly a read error. Libraries of naive CD8 T cells were generated from roughly 20,000 to 1,000,000 sorted cells, with 10%, 30% or 50% of the purified RNA used. Naive CD8 T cells, defined as CD8+CD4-CCR7+CD45RA+, were FACS-sorted into RLT Plus buffer on a BD FACSAria II. To test detection sensitivity, Jurkat RNA equal to 10 or so TCR copies was added to samples of 20,000-1,000,000 naive CD8 T cells. Enrichment of CD8 T cells was performed with RosetteSep CD8+ T Cell Enrichment Cocktail and Ficoll-Paque, after which ACK red cell lysis was carried out. The library was made by PCR. TCRdb lists the instrument as Illumina HiSeq 4000. Bulk TCR libraries were prepared as previously described, using TCR primers listed in Table S5. The Qiagen AllPrep DNA/RNA kit was used to purify total RNA. Before analysis, reads from multiple sequencing runs of one library were combined. For the original study's pipeline: Only reads with exact TCR constant sequence were kept, trimmed to 150 nt, and grouped by their 12-nt molecular barcodes. Reads within each barcode group were sub-clustered using a 15% Levenshtein threshold, and quality-weighted consensus sequences were constructed for each RNA molecule. Non-functional sequences were filtered out, along with any lower-count sequence sitting one edit away from another sequence. Based on fitting two negative binomial distributions, any barcode sub-cluster with under 20% of the maximum read count was discarded. TCRdb reanalyzed the raw reads on its own, using fastp at Q25 for trimming and MiXCR for clone calling, and kept in-frame beta chains. For every CDR3 protein sequence, its rows merge into one entry that carries the most common genes and DNA. The V and J calls and clone size are TCRdb's, not the authors'. This sample holds about 640,000 distinct CDR3 sequences; nearly 20% were observed only once. The top ten clones comprise roughly 0.9% of the sample.

From the cysteine up to the phenylalanine, the CDR3 has a length of 13 residues. Just CDR3 DNA is preserved here, 39 bases in frame from base 1. Sequences MNHEY (CDR1) and SVGAGI (CDR2) are obtained from the germline V gene. The rearranged chain carries TRBV6-5 and TRBJ1-5; TRBD1 is possibly the D segment (6 matching bases). The receptor's source is a human donor in good health. Some libraries in this study had Jurkat cell RNA spiked in. Sample: naive CD8+ T cells from blood, with Jurkat cell RNA spiked in. Interpreted using the paper, the cell subset or site label stands for: FACS-sorted CD8+CD4-CCR7+CD45RA+ naive T cells. The DNA sequence is TGTGCCAGCGGTTACGGAGGGGGTCAGCCCCAGCATTTT. This is translated as CASGYGGGQPQHF.